Shown below are 13 T cell receptor beta chains from a single sample sequenced in a study of OX40 agonist ivuxolimab in advanced cancers. This table comes from immunoSEQ multiplex PCR, and its TCRdb copy is limited to in-frame clones, with some not included. Of tens of thousands of clones listed, around 90% are singletons. Sample: CD4+ or CD8+ T cells sorted from blood, taken in a trial of the OX40 agonist ivuxolimab. The receptors stem from an adult with an advanced solid tumor such as melanoma, head and neck, liver or kidney cancer.

The rearrangement links TRBV19 to TRBJ2-4; TRBD2 is a possible D gene (7 bases). Trimming cost V 4 bases and J 2 bases, with 21 bases left between them. Germline V gene sequence: CDR1 LNHDA, CDR2 SQIVND (reference sequence). CDR3 length: 18 amino acids. The CDR3 loop is CASSTPWEGEGTKNIQYF. The CDR3 region has the DNA TGTGCCAGTAGTACTCCTTGGGAGGGGGAGGGGACCAAAAACATTCAGTACTTC.

V and J are TRBV7-2 and TRBJ1-5, with 11 bases identical to TRBD1. This CDR3 has 17 amino acids. Germline V CDR1 and CDR2: SGHTA, FQGNSA. The V segment lost 1 base and the J segment 7 bases; nucleotides outside the gene matches: 9. DNA for the CDR3: TGTGCCAGCAGCTTAGAATGGACAGGGGGCATGGGGCAGCCCCAGCATTTT. Translation gives CASSLEWTGGMGQPQHF.

This chain connects TRBV2 to TRBJ2-7, with a tentative D call TRBD1 (5 bases). The ends were cut back, 5 bases at V and 2 bases at J, with 10 bases in the middle. Germline-derived CDR1 and CDR2 are SNHLY and FYNNEI. The CDR3 loop spans 13 amino acids. CDR3 amino acids: CASSFTGTYEQYF. The CDR3 DNA follows: TGTGCCAGCAGTTTCACAGGAACCTACGAGCAGTACTTC.

V gene TRBV4-1 combines with J gene TRBJ2-2; tentative D call: TRBD2 (5 bases). This CDR3 comprises 17 residues. CDR1 MGHRA and CDR2 YSYEKL come from the germline V gene. V dropped 2 bases and J dropped 3 bases, with 16 bases sitting between them. CDR3 protein: CASSQSTMGWDTGELFF. The DNA for the CDR3 is TGCGCCAGCAGCCAATCGACTATGGGGTGGGACACCGGGGAGCTGTTTTTT.

This clone occurred once. V and J are TRBV20-1 and TRBJ1-1; D call uncertain. CDR1 and CDR2 (germline): DFQATT, SNEGSKA (reference sequence). The CDR3 loop spans 11 amino acids. The germline V and J ends were trimmed by 0 bases and 4 bases, with 3 bases remaining between them. In DNA, the CDR3 is TGCAGTGCTAGAGATCCCACTGAAGCTTTCTTT. It yields the protein CSARDPTEAFF.

This rearrangement joins TRBV10-2 to TRBJ2-5; 7 nucleotides agree with TRBD2. The end of the DNA fits TRBJ2-7 better, so the J call may be wrong. Germline CDR1 and CDR2: WSHSY and SAAADI. The CDR3 is made up of 14 amino acids. The CDR3: CASSSTGGSYEQYF. Here the CDR3 DNA reads TGCGCCAGCAGTAGCACGGGAGGCTCCTACGAGCAGTACTTC.

The chain uses TRBV7-6 and TRBJ2-7, with D maybe TRBD1 (6 bases). The V end was cut by 0 bases, the J end by 6 bases, with 9 bases between. The germline V gene has CDR1 SGHVS and CDR2 FNYEAQ. The CDR3 runs to 13 residues. CDR3 residues: CASSLAQGLEQYF. The CDR3 nucleotides are TGTGCCAGCAGCTTAGCACAGGGTCTCGAGCAGTACTTC.

This chain links TRBV7-8 with TRBJ2-2, with 14 bases matching TRBD2. Per germline, CDR1 SGHVS and CDR2 FQNEAQ. V lost 0 bases, J lost 6 bases, and 6 bases stayed unmatched. The CDR3 is 18 residues long. The CDR3, as DNA: TGTGCCAGCAGCTTAGCGGGGACTAGCGGGAGTTATGCCGGGGAGCTGTTTTTT. Translated, it gives CASSLAGTSGSYAGELFF.

This clone was detected once. The chain links TRBV28 to TRBJ1-2; TRBD1 is a possible D gene (5 bases). This CDR3 spans 13 amino acids. Germline V lookup: CDR1 MDHEN, CDR2 SYDVKM. Trimming cost V 4 bases and J 4 bases, with 10 bases left between them. CDR3 loop: CASSSSTVYGYTF. CDR3 coding DNA: TGTGCCAGCAGTTCCTCGACAGTCTATGGCTACACCTTC.

The chain's CDR3 is CASSLGGTGSGNTIYF. The CDR3 nucleotides are TGTGCCAGCAGCTTGGGAGGGACAGGGTCTGGAAACACCATATATTTT. The gene calls are TRBV7-2 and TRBJ1-3; 9 nucleotides line up with TRBD1. This CDR3 is built from 16 residues. The V gene end was trimmed by 3 bases and the J gene end by 1 base; junction bases not matched to a gene: 4. Looked up from germline, CDR1 is SGHTA and CDR2 is FQGNSA.

The DNA for the CDR3 is TGTGCCAGCACTAAAGGGACGGGGAGGGCTAGCAATGAGCAGTTCTTC. Translation gives CASTKGTGRASNEQFF. The chain uses TRBV2 and TRBJ2-1; 7 bases are a match to TRBD2. Germline CDR1 reads SNHLY; CDR2 reads FYNNEI. J gave up 6 bases and V 7 bases, and 15 bases lay outside the gene matches. The length of the CDR3 is 16 residues.

This clone was picked up a small number of times. This chain uses TRBV14 with TRBJ2-5; D might be TRBD2 (6 bases). The CDR3 consists of 16 residues. Germline assignment: CDR1 SGHDN and CDR2 FVKESK. Trimming stripped 0 bases from V and 0 bases from J, with 11 bases between. The CDR3 DNA reads as TGTGCCAGCAGCCAAGATCGGTGGGGGGACCAAGAGACCCAGTACTTC. Its protein product is CASSQDRWGDQETQYF.

The chain is built from TRBV19 and TRBJ2-7; D is possibly TRBD1 (5 bases). The V and J ends lost 6 bases and 0 bases respectively, with 15 bases between them. From germline, CDR1 is LNHDA and CDR2 SQIVND (reference sequence). There are 15 residues in the CDR3. The CDR3 nucleotides read TGTGCCAGTAGACAGGTCCCCTCGAGCTCCTACGAGCAGTACTTC. Its translation is CASRQVPSSSYEQYF.